This TCR beta chain is drawn from a study of CD8+CD57+ T cells in acquired aplastic anemia. Sequencing was done on patients that had shown CD8+CD57+ cell expansion by flow cytometry. Prior therapy had not been administered to any patient at the time of blood sampling. V lost 4 bases to trimming and J lost 0 bases, with 9 bases between them. The CDR3 runs 16 residues. From germline, CDR1 is KGHDR and CDR2 SFDVKD. According to the study, genomic DNA was the template for TCR beta VDJ and CDR3 profiling. TCRdb fed the reads into MiXCR, producing one record per CDR3 protein. The repertoire holds about 180,000 distinct CDR3 sequences, with roughly 65% as singletons.

This clonotype originated in a human donor with aplastic anemia. The chain joins TRBV24-1 to TRBJ2-6; possibly TRBD2 for D (5 bases). The sequenced material came from sorted CD4+, CD8+, or CD8+CD57+ T cells (not recorded which) from PBMCs. Here the CDR3 DNA reads TGTGCCACCAGTGACCCTAGCCTCTCTGGGGCCAACGTCCTGACTTTC. Translation gives CATSDPSLSGANVLTF.